The clone carrying this T cell receptor (beta chain) was counted a single time. Data came from immunoSEQ multiplex PCR; TCRdb stores just in-frame clones and leaves some out. The table has about 74,000 clones, 85% to 95% seen once; the top ten hold more than 0.2%. The data are from a study of technical replicates of blood from several donors. Germline V gene lookup returns CDR1 SGHTA and CDR2 FQGNSA. The CDR3 is made up of 15 amino acids. The V and J ends lost 5 bases and 2 bases, in that order; junction bases with no gene match: 7. The chain joins TRBV7-2 to TRBJ2-3; TRBD1 aligns across 7 bases. Specimen: T cells isolated from PBMCs. This receptor was obtained from a human donor in good health. CDR3 nucleotide sequence: TGTGCCAGCAGCAACCGGGACAGAAACACAGATACGCAGTATTTT. It yields the protein CASSNRDRNTDTQYF.